Given below is one T cell receptor beta chain in context. Its target is not known. The data originate from a study of cytomegalovirus exposure and HLA in healthy donors. Study-wide points: Later findings reportedly placed an Asian-associated ancestry cluster below the roughly 670-donor mean for N-insertions. An observed cluster of highly shared sequence variants was recorded as a likely sequencing artifact.

Germline V gene data show CDR1 as SGHRS and CDR2 as YFSETQ. The CDR3 is made up of 15 amino acids. With 4 bases removed from V and 0 bases from J, the gap between germline ends came to 14 bases. PCR primers comprised 60 Vbeta and 13 Jbeta primers. The table came from immunoSEQ multiplex PCR; TCRdb's copy has only in-frame clones and leaves some out. The table records about 200,000 clones, around 83% of them present only once. The sample was PBMCs. The rearrangement joins TRBV5-1 to TRBJ2-7; D call uncertain. This receptor was identified in a man aged 35 to 55 in good health and CMV-seropositive. CDR3 nucleotide sequence: TGCGCCAGCAGCATGACCTCGGAGAGCTCCTACGAGCAGTACTTC. As protein: CASSMTSESSYEQYF.